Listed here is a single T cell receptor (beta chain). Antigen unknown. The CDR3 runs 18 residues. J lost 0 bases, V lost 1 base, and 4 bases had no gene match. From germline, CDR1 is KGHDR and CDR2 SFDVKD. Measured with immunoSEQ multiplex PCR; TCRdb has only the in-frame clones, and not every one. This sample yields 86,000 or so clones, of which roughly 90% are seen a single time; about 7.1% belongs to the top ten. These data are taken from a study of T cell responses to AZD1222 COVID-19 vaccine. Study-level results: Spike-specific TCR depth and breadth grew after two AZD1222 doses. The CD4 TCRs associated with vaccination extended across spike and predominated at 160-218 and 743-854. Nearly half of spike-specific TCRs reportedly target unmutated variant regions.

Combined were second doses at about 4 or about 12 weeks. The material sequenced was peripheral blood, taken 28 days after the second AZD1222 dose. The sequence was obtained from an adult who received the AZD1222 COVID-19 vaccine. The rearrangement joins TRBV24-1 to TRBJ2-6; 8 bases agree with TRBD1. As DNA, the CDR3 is TGTGCCACCAGTGATTTCGGGACAGGCCACTCTGGGGCCAACGTCCTGACTTTC. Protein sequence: CATSDFGTGHSGANVLTF.